These 27 T cell receptor beta chains were all obtained from the same sample, sequenced in a study of T-cell memory formation after mild COVID-19. In TCRdb, the 5' RACE reads were re-called with MiXCR into one record per CDR3 protein. The table includes a few hundred thousand distinct CDR3 sequences, approximately 20% detected once. The specimen was PBMCs or a T cell subset sorted from them (not recorded which). Every receptor here comes from a man between 18 and 35 years old who had mild COVID-19 (a few samples of this study predate the infection). Cell type and time point are not known.

The chain employs TRBV7-2 and TRBJ2-5; 8 bases line up with TRBD1. The CDR3 is 17 amino acids. The ends lost 8 bases at V and 4 bases at J; junction bases unmatched: 18. Germline assignment: CDR1 SGHTA and CDR2 FQGNSA. CDR3 residues: CASLPTGASYQRETQYF. The CDR3 DNA sequence: TGTGCCAGCCTTCCGACAGGGGCTTCGTATCAGAGAGAGACCCAGTACTTC. Full variable domain (missing parts from reference TRBV7-2 and TRBJ2-5): GAGVSQSPSNKVTEKGKDVELRCDPISGHTALYWYRQSLGQGLEFLIYFQGNSAPDKSGLPSDRFSAERTGGSVSTLTIQRTQQEDSAVYLCASLPTGASYQRETQYFGPGTRLLVL.

The chain carries TRBV20-1 and TRBJ2-1; 7 nucleotides match TRBD2. In germline, CDR1 is DFQATT, CDR2 SNEGSKA (reference sequence). The CDR3 sequence is 13 residues long. Trimming cost V 5 bases and J 4 bases; bases outside gene matches: 5. The CDR3 DNA reads as TGCAGTGCTGCGACTAGCCCTTACAATGAGCAGTTCTTC. This gives the protein CSAATSPYNEQFF.

This clonotype has more than one count but fewer than ten. The chain employs TRBV19 and TRBJ2-7, with unresolved D. Germline assignment: CDR1 LNHDA and CDR2 SQIVND (reference sequence). The CDR3 is 14 residues long. V was trimmed by 5 bases and J by 2 bases, leaving 13 bases between them. The CDR3 nucleotides read TGTGCCAGTAGTCTACGACCTATAGCCTACGAGCAGTACTTC. This sequence encodes CASSLRPIAYEQYF. Full variable domain (remainder filled in from reference TRBV19 and TRBJ2-7): DGGITQSPKYLFRKEGQNVTLSCEQNLNHDAMYWYRQDPGQGLRLIYYSQIVNDFQKGDIAEGYSVSREKKESFPLTVTSAQKNPTAFYLCASSLRPIAYEQYFGPGTRLTVT.

This clonotype was recorded at least ten times. V is TRBV7-2 and J is TRBJ2-1; 8 nucleotides align to TRBD1. V lost 6 bases and J lost 13; bases outside the gene matches: 8. The CDR3 runs 12 residues. Germline-derived CDR1 and CDR2 are SGHTA and FQGNSA. The CDR3, as DNA: TGTGCCAGCAGAGAACAGGGGGGATCCCAGTTCTTC. Protein product: CASREQGGSQFF.

In its sample, this clonotype was seen a few times. This chain joins TRBV29-1 and TRBJ1-1, with D unresolved. This CDR3 is 11 amino acids long. The germline V and J ends were trimmed by 4 bases and 7 bases, with 10 bases remaining between them. CDR1 and CDR2 from the germline V gene are SQVTM and ANQGSEA. CDR3 sequence (DNA): TGCAGCGTTGGACCGGACCTTGAAGCTTTCTTT. Translated: CSVGPDLEAFF.

This clonotype was detected only a few times. The J gene is TRBJ1-1, the V gene TRBV5-1, with 9 bases matching TRBD1. The germline CDR1 and CDR2 sequences are SGHRS and YFSETQ. Trimming at V came to 3 bases and at J to 12 bases, leaving 9 bases not matched to a gene. This CDR3 is built from 13 residues. The DNA for the CDR3 is TGCGCCAGCAGCTCACCGGGACAGGGTGTACCTTTCTTT. This encodes CASSSPGQGVPFF.

This clonotype was observed a few times. V and J are TRBV3-1 and TRBJ2-5, with TRBD2 matching 14 bases. The CDR3 length is 13 residues. CDR1 and CDR2 from the germline V gene are LGHDT and YNNKEL (reference sequence). V lost 6 bases to trimming and J lost 9 bases; unmatched junction nucleotides: 3. The DNA for the CDR3 is TGTGCCAGCAGACGGACTAGCGGGGGGTCCCAGTACTTC. Its protein product is CASRRTSGGSQYF.

This clonotype has a handful of counts. V is TRBV20-1 and J is TRBJ2-5, with D tentatively TRBD2 (6 bases). This CDR3 region has 17 residues. CDR1 DFQATT and CDR2 SNEGSKA come from the germline V gene (reference sequence). Trimming took off 0 bases at V and 7 bases at J, with 24 bases between the two ends. The CDR3 nucleotides are TGCAGTGCTAGAGATCCCGCCGGTATTGGGAGAGCGGGGACCCAGTACTTC. Protein product: CSARDPAGIGRAGTQYF.

The CDR3 spells CSARKQENQPQHF. In DNA, the CDR3 is TGCAGTGCTAGGAAACAGGAAAATCAGCCCCAGCATTTT. The chain employs TRBV20-1 and TRBJ1-5; TRBD1 is a possible D gene (5 bases). V dropped 3 bases and J dropped 4 bases, with 10 bases sitting between them. The V gene's germline CDR1 is DFQATT and CDR2 SNEGSKA (reference sequence). This CDR3 contains 13 residues.

This clonotype was seen only a few times. The chain links TRBV15 to TRBJ2-7; D gene ambiguous. This CDR3 has 13 residues. Germline V gene sequence: CDR1 LNHNV, CDR2 YYDKDF (reference sequence). With 4 bases removed from V and 3 bases from J, the gap between germline ends came to 10 bases. This CDR3 is CATSTVTGYEQYF. CDR3 in DNA: TGTGCCACCAGCACGGTGACGGGCTACGAGCAGTACTTC. The whole variable domain, remainder taken from reference TRBV15 and TRBJ2-7, is DAMVIQNPRYQVTQFGKPVTLSCSQTLNHNVMYWYQQKSSQAPKLLFHYYDKDFNNEADTPDNFQSRRPNTSFCFLDIRSPGLGDTAMYLCATSTVTGYEQYFGPGTRLTVT.

This clonotype occurred a few times. The V call is TRBV7-2, the J call TRBJ2-7; D remains unclear. There are 12 residues in the CDR3. The V end was cut by 3 bases, the J end by 2 bases, with 5 bases between. Per the germline V gene, CDR1 is SGHTA and CDR2 is FQGNSA. This CDR3 is CASSFSAYEQYF. As DNA, the CDR3 is TGTGCCAGCAGCTTTAGTGCCTACGAGCAGTACTTC.

The chain recombines TRBV18 with TRBJ1-2; D not resolved. CDR3 length: 15 residues. Germline CDR1 reads KGHSH; CDR2 reads LQKENI. V was pared by 3 bases and J by 3 bases, with 14 bases between. This CDR3 is CASSPYSGLDYGYTF. CDR3 sequence (DNA): TGTGCCAGCTCACCCTACAGCGGGTTAGACTATGGCTACACCTTC.

The sample holds a few counts of this clonotype. The chain is built from TRBV6-5 and TRBJ2-7; D is unclear. CDR1 and CDR2 from the germline V gene are MNHEY and SVGAGI. The CDR3 is 12 amino acids. Trimming removed 6 bases from V and 2 bases from J, with 8 bases in between. CDR3 bases: TGTGCCAGCAGAAGCCGGGCCTACGAGCAGTACTTC. Its translation: CASRSRAYEQYF.

The V gene is TRBV20-1, the J gene TRBJ1-3, with D possibly being TRBD1 (5 bases). CDR3 length: 16 residues. V was cut by 2 bases and J by 0 bases, with 14 bases left in between. Germline CDR1 and CDR2: DFQATT and SNEGSKA (reference sequence). The CDR3 loop is CSARTGQVLSGNTIYF. DNA of the CDR3: TGCAGTGCTAGAACAGGTCAGGTTCTCTCTGGAAACACCATATATTTT.

The J gene is TRBJ1-5, the V gene TRBV20-1; D is possibly TRBD1 (5 bases). Trimming left V 6 bases short and J 5 bases short, with 23 bases between. This CDR3 has 16 amino acids. Germline V gene data show CDR1 as DFQATT and CDR2 as SNEGSKA (reference sequence). The chain's CDR3 is CSALKTGSPPDQPQHF. In DNA, the CDR3 is TGCAGTGCCCTAAAAACAGGCTCCCCCCCGGATCAGCCCCAGCATTTT.

V and J are TRBV7-9 and TRBJ2-1, with 8 bases that match TRBD2. CDR1 and CDR2 from the germline V gene are SEHNR and FQNEAQ (reference sequence). V gave up 4 bases and J gave up 8 bases; unmatched junction bases: 10. CDR3 length equals 15 residues. The CDR3 coding sequence is TGTGCCAGCAGCTCCCTCCGGGGGGGCAGGGATGAGCAGTTCTTC. It translates to CASSSLRGGRDEQFF.

The V gene is TRBV28, the J gene TRBJ2-2, with TRBD1 matching over 7 bases. V shed 5 bases, J shed 7 bases, and the junction held 13 bases outside the gene matches. There are 16 residues in the CDR3. CDR1 MDHEN and CDR2 SYDVKM come from the germline V gene. CDR3 in DNA: TGTGCCAGCAGTCTACGCCTGACAGGGTGGAGCGGGGAGCTGTTTTTT. It codes for CASSLRLTGWSGELFF.

This sequence joins TRBV6-2 or TRBV6-3 and TRBJ2-5; 7 bases line up with TRBD1. CDR3 length equals 13 residues. Germline-derived CDR1 and CDR2 are MNHEY and SVGEGT. J gave up 4 bases and V 6 bases, and 5 bases lay outside the gene matches. As DNA, the CDR3 is TGTGCCAGCAGGGGCTCAGGGGGAGAGACCCAGTACTTC. This encodes CASRGSGGETQYF.

The chain couples TRBV9 to TRBJ2-5; 8 bases align to TRBD1. This CDR3 has 14 residues. Unmatched junction bases numbered 1, after V lost 0 bases and J lost 3 bases. Germline CDR1 and CDR2: SGDLS and YYNGEE. CDR3 protein: CASSVDRGEETQYF. The CDR3 bases are TGTGCCAGCAGCGTAGACAGGGGGGAAGAGACCCAGTACTTC.

Only a few counts were recorded for this clonotype. The chain uses TRBV12-3 or TRBV12-4 and TRBJ2-7; possible D gene TRBD2, 6 bases. The length of the CDR3 is 17 residues. Between the trimmed V and J ends, which lost 0 bases and 3 bases, there was a span of 18 bases. CDR3 sequence reads: CASSLATAGLGNYEQYF. The CDR3 DNA reads as TGTGCCAGCAGTTTAGCCACCGCGGGACTGGGGAACTACGAGCAGTACTTC.

This clonotype was picked up a small number of times. The chain is built from TRBV9 and TRBJ1-3; a possible D gene is TRBD1 (6 bases). Trimming stripped 4 bases from V and 2 bases from J, with 19 bases between. The germline V gene encodes CDR1 SGDLS and CDR2 YYNGEE. CDR3 size: 17 residues. Written as DNA, the CDR3 is TGTGCCAGCAGCCCCCAGACAGGACGTCTTACTGGAAACACCATATATTTT. Translating gives CASSPQTGRLTGNTIYF.

This clonotype appeared a few times. This chain connects TRBV30 to TRBJ1-3; D is perhaps TRBD1 (5 bases). Trimming pared 2 bases from V and 10 bases from J, leaving 15 bases between. This CDR3 is 13 amino acids long. The germline V gene encodes CDR1 GTSNPN and CDR2 SVGIG (reference sequence). CDR3: CAWSFGTAVTIYF. CDR3 DNA: TGTGCCTGGAGTTTTGGGACGGCGGTGACCATATATTTT.

The rearrangement links TRBV24-1 to TRBJ1-5; 8 bases align to TRBD1. The CDR3 sequence is 16 residues long. Germline V CDR1 and CDR2: KGHDR, SFDVKD. The J segment lost 0 bases and the V segment lost 9 bases, leaving 9 bases of the junction unmatched. For the CDR3, the DNA is TGTGCCACCGCCGGGACAGGCTCCTTTAGCAATCAGCCCCAGCATTTT. Translated: CATAGTGSFSNQPQHF.

The rearrangement uses TRBV5-1 and TRBJ2-3, with 9 bases aligning to TRBD1. This CDR3 is built from 16 residues. V was pared by 1 base and J by 3 bases, with 6 bases of the junction left unmatched. Germline V gives CDR1 SGHRS, CDR2 YFSETQ. The CDR3 protein is CASSLLRDRETDTQYF. In nucleotides, the CDR3 is TGCGCCAGCAGCTTGTTACGGGACAGGGAAACAGATACGCAGTATTTT.

This clonotype came up a few times. The rearrangement uses TRBV5-1 and TRBJ2-6; D unresolved. The CDR3 extends over 16 amino acids. V shed 1 base and J shed 0 bases, with 8 bases lying between them. Germline loops: CDR1 SGHRS, CDR2 YFSETQ. CDR3 region: CASSLRISSGANVLTF. The CDR3 bases are TGCGCCAGCAGCTTGCGCATCAGCTCTGGGGCCAACGTCCTGACTTTC.

This chain links TRBV7-9 with TRBJ2-3, with D possibly being TRBD1 (5 bases). The CDR3 length is 16 residues. V dropped 1 base and J dropped 2 bases, with 13 bases sitting between them. CDR1 SEHNR and CDR2 FQNEAQ come from the germline V gene (reference sequence). In nucleotides, the CDR3 is TGTGCCAGCAGCTTAGTAGACAGAACCTTCACAGATACGCAGTATTTT. This encodes CASSLVDRTFTDTQYF. Full variable domain (outside the CDR3, taken from reference TRBV7-9 and TRBJ2-3): DTGVSQNPRHKITKRGQNVTFRCDPISEHNRLYWYRQTLGQGPEFLTYFQNEAQLEKSRLLSDRFSAERPKGSFSTLEIQRTEQGDSAMYLCASSLVDRTFTDTQYFGPGTRLTVL.

In its sample, this clonotype was seen a few times. The chain is built from TRBV29-1 and TRBJ2-4, with D possibly being TRBD2 (5 bases). The germline V and J ends were trimmed by 3 bases and 0 bases, with 12 bases remaining between them. Germline V gene lookup returns CDR1 SQVTM and CDR2 ANQGSEA. The CDR3 loop spans 15 amino acids. The DNA of the CDR3 is TGCAGCGTTGAGCGGAGGTACCTAGCCAAAAACATTCAGTACTTC. It codes for CSVERRYLAKNIQYF.